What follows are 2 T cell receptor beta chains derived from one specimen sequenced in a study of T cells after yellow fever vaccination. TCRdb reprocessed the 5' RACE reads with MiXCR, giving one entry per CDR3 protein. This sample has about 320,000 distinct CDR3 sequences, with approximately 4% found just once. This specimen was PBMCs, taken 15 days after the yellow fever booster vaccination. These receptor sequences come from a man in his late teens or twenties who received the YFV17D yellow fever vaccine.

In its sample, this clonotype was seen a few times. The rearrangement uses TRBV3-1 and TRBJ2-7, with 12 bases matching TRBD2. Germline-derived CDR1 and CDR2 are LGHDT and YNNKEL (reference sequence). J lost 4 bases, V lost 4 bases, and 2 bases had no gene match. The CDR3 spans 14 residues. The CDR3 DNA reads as TGTGCCAGCAGCCCTGGACTAGCGGGGTACGAGCAGTACGTC. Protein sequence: CASSPGLAGYEQYV.

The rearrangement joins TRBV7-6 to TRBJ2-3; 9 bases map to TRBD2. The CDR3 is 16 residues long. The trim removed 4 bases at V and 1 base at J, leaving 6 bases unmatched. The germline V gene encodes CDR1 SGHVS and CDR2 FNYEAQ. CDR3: CASSSPSGARTDTQYF. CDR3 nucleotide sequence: TGTGCCAGCAGCTCCCCTAGCGGGGCCCGCACAGATACGCAGTATTTT.